The 6 T cell receptor beta chains below all came from one sample that was sequenced in a study of T cell responses to AZD1222 COVID-19 vaccine. The method was immunoSEQ multiplex PCR; TCRdb's version includes in-frame clones alone and lacks a portion of them. The sample holds 100,000 or so clones, around 87% seen once. The starting material was peripheral blood, obtained 28 days after the second AZD1222 dose. These receptors all stem from an adult who received the AZD1222 COVID-19 vaccine.

This rearrangement joins TRBV19 to TRBJ2-5; tentatively, D is TRBD2 (5 bases). Germline V lookup: CDR1 LNHDA, CDR2 SQIVND (reference sequence). V was clipped by 7 bases and J by 3 bases, with 12 bases between them. The CDR3 extends over 13 amino acids. The CDR3 region is CASKRIGEETQYF. The DNA of the CDR3 is TGTGCCAGTAAAAGAATCGGGGAAGAGACCCAGTACTTC.

The chain combines TRBV28 with TRBJ1-1; D gene uncertain. The CDR3 spans 14 residues. V lost 5 bases and J 1 base, leaving 11 bases between the germline ends. Per germline, CDR1 MDHEN and CDR2 SYDVKM. This chain's CDR3 is CASSIGPPNTEAFF. CDR3 nucleotide sequence: TGTGCCAGCAGTATTGGACCGCCGAACACTGAAGCTTTCTTT.

This chain uses TRBV3-1 (or the pseudogene TRBV3-2) with TRBJ2-2; 12 bases are a match to TRBD2. The CDR3 has 16 amino acids. CDR1 LGHDT and CDR2 YNNKEL come from the germline V gene (reference sequence). Trimming cost V 4 bases and J 7 bases; bases outside gene matches: 7. Here the CDR3 DNA reads TGTGCCAGCAGCCCGCTAGCGGGAGGGCCGGGCGGGGAGCTGTTTTTT. Protein: CASSPLAGGPGGELFF.

This sequence joins TRBV6-5 and TRBJ1-2; possibly TRBD1 for D (6 bases). The CDR3 runs 12 residues. Germline CDR1 reads MNHEY; CDR2 reads SVGAGI. Trimming cost V 6 bases and J 5 bases, with 10 bases left between them. CDR3 in DNA: TGTGCCAGCAGCCGGGACATATATGGCTACACCTTC. Translating it yields CASSRDIYGYTF.

This clone was seen a handful of times. The CDR3: CASSGLYEQYF. CDR3 coding DNA: TGTGCCAGTAGTGGACTCTACGAGCAGTACTTC. This chain connects TRBV19 to TRBJ2-7, with a weak D call TRBD2 (5 bases). The length of the CDR3 is 11 residues. The germline CDR1 and CDR2 sequences are LNHDA and SQIVND (reference sequence). Trimming stripped 5 bases from V and 3 bases from J, with 5 bases between.

The chain employs TRBV12-3 or TRBV12-4 and TRBJ1-1, with D unresolved. V was pared by 2 bases and J by 1 base, with 5 bases between. This CDR3 comprises 13 residues. The CDR3 DNA sequence: TGTGCCAGCAGTTTAACGAGGAACACTGAAGCTTTCTTT. It codes for CASSLTRNTEAFF.